These 26 T cell receptor beta chains share one sample of origin, sequenced in a study of identifying expanded T cells in peripheral blood. Sequencing was performed with immunoSEQ multiplex PCR; in TCRdb, only in-frame clones are kept and a portion is missing. The table shows 50,000 to 60,000 clones, with 65% to 90% occurring only once. Sequencing was performed on blood. These receptors originate from a person between 18 and 70 years old in good health.

The gene calls are TRBV5-4 and TRBJ2-7, with TRBD1 matching 8 bases. This CDR3 is built from 17 residues. Per the germline V gene, CDR1 is SGHNT and CDR2 is YYREEE (reference sequence). V dropped 4 bases and J dropped 1; count of bases not matched to a gene: 13. The CDR3 region has the DNA TGTGCCAGCAGCACAGACAGGGGTGGCGGAAGGTCCTACGAGCAGTACGTC. The encoded protein is CASSTDRGGGRSYEQYV.

The chain joins TRBV7-9 to TRBJ1-2, with TRBD1 matching over 9 bases. The CDR3 loop spans 15 amino acids. Per germline, CDR1 SEHNR and CDR2 FQNEAQ (reference sequence). With V trimmed by 1 base and J by 4 bases, 4 bases remained unmatched. The CDR3 loop reads CASSLERTGAYGYTF. In DNA, the CDR3 is TGTGCCAGCAGCTTAGAAAGGACAGGGGCCTATGGCTACACCTTC.

This clone occurred once. The chain carries TRBV10-1 and TRBJ1-4, with TRBD1 as a possible D gene (6 bases). The CDR3 totals 15 residues. CDR1 and CDR2 (germline): WNHNN, SYGVQD (reference sequence). V was clipped by 2 bases and J by 8 bases, with 15 bases between them. CDR3 in amino acids: CASSEQQGMREKLFF. The CDR3 DNA follows: TGCGCCAGCAGTGAGCAACAGGGCATGCGGGAAAAACTGTTTTTT.

The V gene is TRBV11-3, the J gene TRBJ2-3; 10 nucleotides line up with TRBD2. This CDR3 comprises 17 residues. The germline CDR1 and CDR2 sequences are SGHNT and YENEEA. Trimming took 0 bases from V and 2 from J; bases not matched to a gene: 5. The CDR3 sequence: CASSLEGLAGVTDTQYF. CDR3 nucleotide sequence: TGTGCCAGCAGCTTAGAGGGGCTAGCGGGAGTCACAGATACGCAGTATTTT.

The gene calls are TRBV6-5 and TRBJ1-2, with TRBD1 identical over 7 bases. The CDR3 sequence is 13 residues long. Germline V gene lookup returns CDR1 MNHEY and CDR2 SVGAGI. With V trimmed by 7 bases and J by 8 bases, 10 bases remained unmatched. The CDR3 DNA reads as TGTGCCAGCAACTCAGGGGGGGCGGACGGCTACACCTTC. The encoded protein is CASNSGGADGYTF.

The count of this clone is one. The J gene is TRBJ2-5, the V gene TRBV6-1; 12 bases are shared with TRBD2. Per germline, CDR1 MNHNS and CDR2 SASEGT. The CDR3 is 13 amino acids. J was trimmed by 6 bases and V by 8 bases; bases with no gene match: 4. CDR3 in amino acids: CASRLAGAQTQYF. In nucleotides, the CDR3 is TGTGCCAGCCGACTAGCGGGAGCTCAGACCCAGTACTTC.

The chain joins TRBV7-6 to TRBJ1-5; D gene unclear. The CDR3 length is 14 residues. V lost 0 bases and J 1 base, leaving 4 bases between the germline ends. Germline V gene data show CDR1 as SGHVS and CDR2 as FNYEAQ. CDR3 residues: CASSLAGSNQPQHF. For the CDR3, the DNA is TGTGCCAGCAGCTTAGCAGGGAGCAATCAGCCCCAGCATTTT.

This sequence joins TRBV19 and TRBJ1-3; D is unresolved. The V and J ends lost 6 bases and 4 bases respectively, with 10 bases between them. The CDR3 length is 13 residues. CDR1 and CDR2 (germline): LNHDA, SQIVND (reference sequence). In DNA form, the CDR3 reads TGTGCCAGTAGAGGGTCAAGGGGAAACACCATATATTTT. It yields the protein CASRGSRGNTIYF.

V and J are TRBV19 and TRBJ1-1; 7 bases line up with TRBD1. The germline CDR1 and CDR2 sequences are LNHDA and SQIVND (reference sequence). Trimming at V came to 5 bases and at J to 7 bases, leaving 7 bases not matched to a gene. The CDR3 is 13 amino acids. CDR3 protein: CASSAYRGGEAFF. The CDR3 coding sequence is TGTGCCAGTAGTGCGTACAGGGGTGGTGAAGCTTTCTTT.

In this sample, this clone turned up once. The chain has TRBV2 and TRBJ2-5; 9 nucleotides agree with TRBD1. After removal of 8 bases from V and 7 bases from J, the junction contained 8 bases not matched to a gene. From germline, CDR1 is SNHLY and CDR2 FYNNEI. The CDR3 is 13 residues long. The CDR3 here is CASEQGAARTQYF. The CDR3, as DNA: TGTGCCAGCGAACAGGGGGCGGCAAGGACCCAGTACTTC.

The V call is TRBV11-2, the J call TRBJ2-7, with D uncertain. Germline CDR1 and CDR2: SGHAT and FQNNGV. The CDR3 sequence is 13 residues long. Trimming took 4 bases from V and 5 from J, leaving 12 bases between them. The CDR3 coding sequence is TGTGCCAGCAGCTCTAACCGGATGAACGAGCAGTACTTC. Translated: CASSSNRMNEQYF.

The chain couples TRBV19 to TRBJ2-1; a possible D gene is TRBD2 (6 bases). Trimming pared 5 bases from V and 0 bases from J, leaving 11 bases between. CDR3 length: 15 amino acids. Germline loops: CDR1 LNHDA, CDR2 SQIVND (reference sequence). In DNA form, the CDR3 reads TGTGCCAGTAGTGCTAGACTAGTCTCCTACAATGAGCAGTTCTTC. This gives the protein CASSARLVSYNEQFF.

The chain has TRBV6-6 and TRBJ2-3; TRBD1 is a possible D gene (6 bases). The length of the CDR3 is 13 residues. CDR1 MNHNY and CDR2 SVGAGI come from the germline V gene (reference sequence). V was clipped by 6 bases and J by 2 bases, with 9 bases between them. This CDR3 reads CASRGTHTDTQYF. CDR3 sequence (DNA): TGTGCCAGCAGAGGGACACACACAGATACGCAGTATTTT.

This chain joins TRBV6-7 and TRBJ2-5; possible D gene TRBD2, 5 bases. TRBV6-7 is classed as an ORF, of uncertain function. The CDR3 is made up of 12 amino acids. Trimming left V 7 bases short and J 3 bases short, with 9 bases between. The CDR3 here is CASTGVKETQYF. DNA of the CDR3: TGTGCCAGCACCGGGGTCAAAGAGACCCAGTACTTC.

V and J are TRBV10-3 and TRBJ2-5; no clear D gene. V lost 8 bases to trimming and J lost 5 bases, with 9 bases between them. The CDR3 is made up of 11 amino acids. In germline, CDR1 is ENHRY, CDR2 SYGVKD. The CDR3 region is CAILSGETQYF. Here the CDR3 DNA reads TGTGCCATCCTCTCGGGCGAGACCCAGTACTTC.

The J gene is TRBJ1-1, the V gene TRBV7-8; TRBD1 matches 9 bases. V was pared by 0 bases and J by 0 bases, with 8 bases of the junction left unmatched. Germline loops: CDR1 SGHVS, CDR2 FQNEAQ. The CDR3 covers 18 residues. CDR3 sequence: CASSLAPLTGGLNTEAFF. CDR3 bases: TGTGCCAGCAGCTTAGCCCCTTTGACAGGGGGATTGAACACTGAAGCTTTCTTT.

The chain employs TRBV4-2 and TRBJ1-4, with D uncertain. The V gene lost 3 bases and the J gene lost 8 bases, with 7 bases spanning the gap. Germline V gene lookup returns CDR1 LGHNA and CDR2 YNFKEQ. This CDR3 has 12 amino acids. Here the CDR3 reads CASSQVSEKLFF. CDR3 nucleotides: TGTGCCAGCAGCCAGGTTAGCGAAAAACTGTTTTTT.

V usage is TRBV9 and J usage is TRBJ2-4; unclear D gene. Trimming stripped 4 bases from V and 9 bases from J, with 20 bases between. The CDR3 has 15 residues. Germline V CDR1 and CDR2: SGDLS, YYNGEE. The CDR3 reads CASSPSPGLNGIQYF. CDR3 nucleotide sequence: TGTGCCAGCAGCCCAAGTCCAGGCCTCAATGGCATTCAGTACTTC.

The chain has TRBV2 and TRBJ1-2; D remains unclear. V was shortened by 2 bases and J by 5 bases, with 9 bases between the two germline ends. CDR3 length: 13 amino acids. CDR1 and CDR2 from the germline V gene are SNHLY and FYNNEI. In nucleotides, the CDR3 is TGTGCCAGCAGTGAACGGGAGAGATATGGCTACACCTTC. The encoded protein is CASSERERYGYTF.

The chain links TRBV18 to TRBJ2-2, with a possible D match to TRBD1 (5 bases). V was cut by 5 bases and J by 6 bases, with 16 bases left in between. The CDR3 is 15 amino acids. Germline CDR1 and CDR2: KGHSH and LQKENI. CDR3 DNA sequence: TGTGCCAGCTCAGGATCCAGGGTTTGGGCCGGGGAGCTGTTTTTT. It specifies CASSGSRVWAGELFF.

This chain links TRBV6-6 with TRBJ2-7, with D tentatively TRBD1 or TRBD2 (6 bases each). CDR3 size: 14 residues. Per the germline V gene, CDR1 is MNHNY and CDR2 is SVGAGI (reference sequence). V was clipped by 5 bases and J by 6 bases, with 17 bases between them. In DNA, the CDR3 is TGTGCCAGCAGTATGAAACCGGGGGCCGGCGAGCAGTACTTC. Its protein is CASSMKPGAGEQYF.

In DNA form, the CDR3 reads TGTGCCAGCAGTCGTAGAACTAGCGCCCAAGAGACCCAGTACTTC. This gives the protein CASSRRTSAQETQYF. The chain uses TRBV9 and TRBJ2-5, with 7 bases aligning to TRBD2. V was clipped by 5 bases and J by 1 base; unmatched bases: 8. Looked up from germline, CDR1 is SGDLS and CDR2 is YYNGEE. CDR3 size: 15 residues.

V gene TRBV19 combines with J gene TRBJ2-1, with a weak D call TRBD2 (7 bases). The V end was cut by 3 bases, the J end by 11 bases, with 11 bases between. Germline-derived CDR1 and CDR2 are LNHDA and SQIVND (reference sequence). The CDR3 spans 12 residues. The CDR3 bases are TGTGCCAGTAGTATGGGCGGGGGCCAGCAGTTCTTC. Translating it yields CASSMGGGQQFF.

The chain combines TRBV6-5 with TRBJ2-7, with TRBD1 identical over 11 bases. There are 14 residues in the CDR3. Germline V gene lookup returns CDR1 MNHEY and CDR2 SVGAGI. With 2 bases clipped from V and 8 bases from J, the junction kept 5 bases outside the gene matches. The CDR3 loop is CASSYGRDRGKQYV. In DNA form, the CDR3 reads TGTGCCAGCAGTTACGGTCGGGACAGGGGGAAGCAGTACGTC.

The chain is built from TRBV9 and TRBJ1-2, with 7 bases identical to TRBD1. Per the germline V gene, CDR1 is SGDLS and CDR2 is YYNGEE. With 4 bases clipped from V and 8 bases from J, the junction kept 8 bases outside the gene matches. The CDR3 extends over 13 amino acids. CDR3 protein: CASSLRQGVGYTF. The CDR3 DNA reads as TGTGCCAGCAGCTTAAGACAGGGCGTAGGCTACACCTTC.

The chain combines TRBV5-1 with TRBJ2-5; D may be TRBD1 (5 bases). The CDR3 extends over 16 amino acids. Trimming took 4 bases from V and 1 from J, leaving 17 bases between them. CDR1 is SGHRS and CDR2 is YFSETQ in the germline V gene. CDR3 coding DNA: TGCGCCAGCAGCCACGTGACAGAAGTACTCCAAGAGACCCAGTACTTC. This translates into CASSHVTEVLQETQYF.